This T cell receptor (beta chain) was found in a study of CD8 T cells in Susac syndrome. Reverse transcription of about 0.45 to 1 ug RNA was performed with random hexamers. From the immunoSEQ multiplex PCR reads, TCRdb called clonotypes with MiXCR, one entry per CDR3 protein. The data show 70,000 to 100,000 distinct CDR3 sequences, just under 95% seen once. The trim removed 5 bases at V and 5 bases at J, leaving 3 bases unmatched. The CDR3 length is 14 residues. This clonotype was seen a few times. This TCR was recovered from a human donor in good health. The sequenced sample consisted of CD8+ T cells from PBMCs. The chain combines TRBV12-3 or TRBV12-4 with TRBJ1-4; 9 bases are shared with TRBD1. The CDR3 is CASSPGQGNEKLFF. CDR3 in DNA: TGTGCCAGCAGTCCGGGACAGGGAAATGAAAAACTGTTTTTT.